These 13 T cell receptor beta chains were all obtained from the same sample, sequenced in a study of blood T cell repertoires in COVID-19. The data were produced by immunoSEQ multiplex PCR, yet TCRdb's version contains in-frame clones alone and is incomplete. The profile covers about 200,000 clones, with just under 90% appearing a single time and 1.2% taken by the ten largest. Sequenced sample: PBMCs or T cells enriched from blood (not recorded which). The receptors were sampled from a young man who had recovered from COVID-19.

V is TRBV14 and J is TRBJ1-6; a possible D gene is TRBD1 (6 bases). Germline-derived CDR1 and CDR2 are SGHDN and FVKESK. V was pared by 4 bases and J by 0 bases, with 22 bases between. The CDR3 is made up of 20 amino acids. CDR3 nucleotides: TGTGCCAGCAGCCCAGGGGCGTACAGCCCTAGGAGCTCCTATAATTCACCCCTCCACTTT. It specifies CASSPGAYSPRSSYNSPLHF.

The chain links TRBV5-1 to TRBJ2-7, with 11 bases lining up with TRBD2. The CDR3 is made up of 17 amino acids. With 2 bases clipped from V and 0 bases from J, the junction kept 7 bases outside the gene matches. Germline lookup yields CDR1 SGHRS and CDR2 YFSETQ. The CDR3 sequence: CASSLTGLAGSSYEQYF. The CDR3 DNA follows: TGCGCCAGCAGCTTAACAGGACTAGCGGGTAGCTCCTACGAGCAGTACTTC. The full variable domain, in which reference TRBV5-1 and TRBJ2-7 provide the parts outside the CDR3, is KAGVTQTPRYLIKTRGQQVTLSCSPISGHRSVSWYQQTPGQGLQFLFEYFSETQRNKGNFPGRFSGRQFSNSRSEMNVSTLELGDSALYLCASSLTGLAGSSYEQYFGPGTRLTVT.

The chain combines TRBV7-2 with TRBJ2-4, with TRBD2 matching 9 bases. The CDR3 sequence is 19 residues long. With 1 base clipped from V and 0 bases from J, the junction kept 10 bases outside the gene matches. CDR1 and CDR2 from the germline V gene are SGHTA and FQGNSA. The CDR3 region is CASSLEWREGREAKNIQYF. The CDR3 DNA reads as TGTGCCAGCAGCTTAGAATGGCGGGAGGGCCGAGAAGCCAAAAACATTCAGTACTTC.

The rearrangement joins TRBV18 to TRBJ2-5; 7 nucleotides line up with TRBD1. This CDR3 is built from 14 residues. V lost 4 bases to trimming and J lost 5 bases; unmatched junction nucleotides: 7. Germline V gene lookup returns CDR1 KGHSH and CDR2 LQKENI. CDR3 in amino acids: CASSRGQLGETQYF. Here the CDR3 DNA reads TGTGCCAGCTCACGGGGACAGTTAGGGGAGACCCAGTACTTC.

The rearrangement uses TRBV27 and TRBJ2-3, with TRBD2 matching 11 bases. CDR1 and CDR2 from the germline V gene are MNHEY and SMNVEV (reference sequence). V shed 4 bases, J shed 2 bases, and the junction held 8 bases outside the gene matches. This CDR3 region has 17 residues. The CDR3 region has the DNA TGTGCCAGCAGTTCTCTCCTACTAGCGGGAGACACAGATACGCAGTATTTT. This codes for CASSSLLLAGDTDTQYF.

This clone was seen more than once but under ten times. This chain joins TRBV10-3 and TRBJ2-1; possibly TRBD1 for D (6 bases). Trimming took 2 bases from V and 9 from J, leaving 14 bases between them. This CDR3 comprises 14 residues. The germline V gene encodes CDR1 ENHRY and CDR2 SYGVKD. The CDR3 DNA follows: TGTGCCATCAGTGAGACCACAGGGTTTGGTGAGCAGTTCTTC. Amino acid sequence: CAISETTGFGEQFF.

This chain uses TRBV6-2 or TRBV6-3 with TRBJ2-7; a possible D gene is TRBD1 (6 bases). The CDR3 is 13 amino acids. Germline-derived CDR1 and CDR2 are MNHEY and SVGEGT. V was clipped by 1 base and J by 6 bases, with 10 bases between them. For the CDR3, the DNA is TGTGCCAGCAGTTACTTACAGGGCTCCGAGCAGTACTTC. Protein: CASSYLQGSEQYF.

This rearrangement joins TRBV6-4 to TRBJ2-3, with TRBD2 identical over 8 bases. There are 14 residues in the CDR3. Germline trimming cut 5 bases from V and 1 base from J; bases unmatched to any gene: 2. CDR1 is MRHNA and CDR2 is SNTAGT in the germline V gene. CDR3 loop: CASSSGGGTDTQYF. The CDR3 nucleotides are TGTGCCAGCAGTTCCGGGGGGGGCACAGATACGCAGTATTTT.

This clone showed up just a few times. CDR3 nucleotides: TGTGCCAGCAGCTTATTAGGAGGGGGCATTGGGACTGAAGCTTTCTTT. This codes for CASSLLGGGIGTEAFF. The chain recombines TRBV7-6 with TRBJ1-1; TRBD1 matches 7 bases. In germline, CDR1 is SGHVS, CDR2 FNYEAQ. The CDR3 has 16 residues. V was clipped by 2 bases and J by 5 bases; unmatched bases: 11.

In DNA form, the CDR3 reads TGTGCCTACTTAAGAAACACTGAAGCTTTCTTT. It yields the protein CAYLRNTEAFF. The genes are TRBV30 and TRBJ1-1, with D unresolved. The CDR3 loop spans 11 amino acids. Germline loops: CDR1 GTSNPN, CDR2 SVGIG (reference sequence). V dropped 7 bases and J dropped 2 bases, with 8 bases sitting between them.

This chain connects TRBV6-2 or TRBV6-3 to TRBJ1-5; TRBD1 agrees at 8 bases. The J segment lost 6 bases and the V segment lost 0 bases, leaving 4 bases of the junction unmatched. This CDR3 has 15 amino acids. Per germline, CDR1 MNHEY and CDR2 SVGEGT. As DNA, the CDR3 is TGTGCCAGCAGTTACTCGACAGGGGTGGCTCAGCCCCAGCATTTT. Its translation is CASSYSTGVAQPQHF.

The chain recombines TRBV2 with TRBJ1-3; TRBD1 is a possible D gene (5 bases). In germline, CDR1 is SNHLY, CDR2 FYNNEI. The CDR3 has 15 amino acids. The germline V and J ends were trimmed by 2 bases and 0 bases, with 8 bases remaining between them. CDR3 in DNA: TGTGCCAGCAGTGAAATGGGACTCTCTGGAAACACCATATATTTT. Residues: CASSEMGLSGNTIYF.

This chain joins TRBV7-9 and TRBJ1-2; tentatively, D is TRBD1 (5 bases). V dropped 3 bases and J dropped 8 bases, with 16 bases sitting between them. The germline V gene has CDR1 SEHNR and CDR2 FQNEAQ (reference sequence). The CDR3 loop spans 14 amino acids. The CDR3 DNA sequence: TGTGCCAGCAGCTTTCAACAGGTCATGGGCGGCTACACCTTC. Its protein is CASSFQQVMGGYTF.